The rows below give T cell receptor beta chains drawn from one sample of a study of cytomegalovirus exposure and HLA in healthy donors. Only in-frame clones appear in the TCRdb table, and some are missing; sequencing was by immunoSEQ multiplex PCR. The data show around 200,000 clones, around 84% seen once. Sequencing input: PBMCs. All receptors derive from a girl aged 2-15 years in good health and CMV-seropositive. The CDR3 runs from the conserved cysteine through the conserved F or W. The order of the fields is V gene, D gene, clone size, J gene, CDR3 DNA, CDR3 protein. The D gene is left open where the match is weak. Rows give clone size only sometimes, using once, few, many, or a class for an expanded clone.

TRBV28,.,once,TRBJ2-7,TGTGCCAGCAGTTTAGGAGGGGCGGTCTACGAGCAGTACTTC,CASSLGGAVYEQYF
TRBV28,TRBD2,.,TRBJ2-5,TGTGCCAGCAGTACCTTCCCTAGCGGGAGGGTTCAAGAGACCCAGTACTTC,CASSTFPSGRVQETQYF
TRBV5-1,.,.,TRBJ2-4,TGCGCCAGCAGCTTGACAGGGCAGATTTCCCACCCCCTAGCCAAAAACATTCAGTACTTC,CASSLTGQISHPLAKNIQYF
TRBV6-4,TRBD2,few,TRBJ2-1,TGTGCCAGCAGTGGGAAACCCGTAACTAGCGTTTCCTACAATGAGCAGTTCTTC,CASSGKPVTSVSYNEQFF
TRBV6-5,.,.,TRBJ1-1,TGTGCCAGCGGAAGACAGAGAAACACTGAAGCTTTCTTT,CASGRQRNTEAFF
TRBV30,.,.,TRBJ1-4,TGTGCCTGGATGACCGTCAGCAACGGAGGAAAACTGTTTTTT,CAWMTVSNGGKLFF
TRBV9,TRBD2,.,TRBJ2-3,TGTGCCAGCAGCGTTGGCGGGAGACCCACAGATACGCAGTATTTT,CASSVGGRPTDTQYF
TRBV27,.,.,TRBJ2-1,TGTGCCAGCAGTTTAACGCGTATAAGCTACAATGAGCAGTTCTTC,CASSLTRISYNEQFF
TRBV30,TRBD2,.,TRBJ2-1,TGTGCCTGGAACGGGAGGGCTTACAATGAGCAGTTCTTC,CAWNGRAYNEQFF
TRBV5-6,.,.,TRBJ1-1,TGTGCCAGCAGCTTGACGGTGAACACTGAAGCTTTCTTT,CASSLTVNTEAFF
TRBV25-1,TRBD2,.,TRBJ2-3,TGTGCCAGCGGACTAGCGGGGAACACAGATACGCAGTATTTT,CASGLAGNTDTQYF
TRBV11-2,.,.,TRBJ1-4,TGTGCCAGCAGCTTAGAAGGGCGGGGAGGACTGTTTTTT,CASSLEGRGGLFF
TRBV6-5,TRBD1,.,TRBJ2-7,TGTGCCAGCAGTCCCTCGGGACAGAACTACGAGCAGTACTTC,CASSPSGQNYEQYF
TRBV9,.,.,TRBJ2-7,TGTGCCAGCAGCCCTCGAAGGGGTACCTACGAGCAGTACTTC,CASSPRRGTYEQYF
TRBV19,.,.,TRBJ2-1,TGTGCCAGTAGATACACTGGGAGCACCTACAATGAGCAGTTCTTC,CASRYTGSTYNEQFF
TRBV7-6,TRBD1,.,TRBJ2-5,TGTGCCAGCAGCTTTTGGACAGGGGGTCAAGAGACCCAGTACTTC,CASSFWTGGQETQYF
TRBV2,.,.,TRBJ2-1,TGTGCCAGCAGGAGGGGAGGGGGCTACAATGAGCAGTTCTTC,CASRRGGGYNEQFF
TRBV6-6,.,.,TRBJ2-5,TGTGCCAGCAGAGGCGGGACCCAGTACTTC,CASRGGTQYF
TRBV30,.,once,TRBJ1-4,TGTGCCTGCGGACAGACAACTAATGAAAAACTGTTTTTT,CACGQTTNEKLFF
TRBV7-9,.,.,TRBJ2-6,TGTGCCAGCAGCTTGCCGGGACTGACCTCTGGGGCCAACGTCCTGACTTTC,CASSLPGLTSGANVLTF
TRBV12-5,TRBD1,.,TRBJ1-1,TGTGCTAGTGGTGCACACAGGGGGCTTGACACTGAAGCTTTCTTT,CASGAHRGLDTEAFF
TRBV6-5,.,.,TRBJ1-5,TGTGCCAGCAGCCCCGGGACACGTCAAAATCAGCCCCAGCATTTT,CASSPGTRQNQPQHF
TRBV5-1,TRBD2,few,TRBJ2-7,TGCGCCAGCAGCTTGGCCCAGCGGGGGTTTGTCTACGAGCAGTACTTC,CASSLAQRGFVYEQYF
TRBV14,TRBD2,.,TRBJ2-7,TGTGCCAGCAGCTGGGAGGGATCTGGCGAGCAGTACTTC,CASSWEGSGEQYF
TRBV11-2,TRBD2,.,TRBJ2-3,TGTGCCAGCAGCTTAGGAGCGGGGGGGCTGGGAGATACGCAGTATTTT,CASSLGAGGLGDTQYF
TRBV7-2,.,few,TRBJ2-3,TGTGCCAGCGGATACAGATACACAGATACGCAGTATTTT,CASGYRYTDTQYF
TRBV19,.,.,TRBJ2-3,TGTGCCAGTAGTTCCCAACTCGACAGAGATTCTACTTATACGCAGTATTTT,CASSSQLDRDSTYTQYF
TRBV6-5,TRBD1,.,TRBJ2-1,TGTGCCAGCAGTTCCCGACAGGGAACGATCTTC,CASSSRQGTIF
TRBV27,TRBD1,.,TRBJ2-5,TGTGCCAGCAGTTTACGCAGGGGGCTTCAAGAGACCCAGTACTTC,CASSLRRGLQETQYF
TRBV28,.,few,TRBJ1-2,TGTGCCAGCAGTTTCAGGAACTATGGCTACACCTTC,CASSFRNYGYTF
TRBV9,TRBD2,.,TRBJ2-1,TGTGCCAGCAGCGTAGAGTGGCGGGAGGGTAGGAATGAGCAGTTCTTC,CASSVEWREGRNEQFF
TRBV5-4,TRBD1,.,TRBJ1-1,TGTGCCAGCAGCCGCGAGACTTACAGGGGAAACACTGAAGCTTTCTTT,CASSRETYRGNTEAFF
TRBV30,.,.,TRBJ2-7,TGTGCCTGGAGTGTGTTGCTCCGAACAAGATCCGAGCAGTACTTC,CAWSVLLRTRSEQYF
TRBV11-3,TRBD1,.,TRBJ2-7,TGTGCCAGCAGCTTACGACAGGGGGTTGGGGAGCAGTACTTC,CASSLRQGVGEQYF
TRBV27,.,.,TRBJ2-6,TGTGCCAGCAGTTTCAATGCTGGGGCCAACGTCCTGACTTTC,CASSFNAGANVLTF
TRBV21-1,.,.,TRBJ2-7,TGTGCCAGCAGCACCTTTAGACAGGGCCACGAGCAGTACTTC,CASSTFRQGHEQYF
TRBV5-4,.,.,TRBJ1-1,TGTGCCAGCAGTCCACAGGGGAACACTGAAGCTTTCTTT,CASSPQGNTEAFF
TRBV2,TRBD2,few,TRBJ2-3,TGTGCCCTAGGTGGGCTAGCGGGACGTAAAACTAGCACAGATACGCAGTATTTT,CALGGLAGRKTSTDTQYF
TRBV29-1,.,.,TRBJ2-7,TGCAGCGTTGAAACGGCTAGCGACTACGAGCAGTACTTC,CSVETASDYEQYF
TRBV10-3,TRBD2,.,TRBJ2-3,TGTGCCATCAGTGAGTCGAAAATGTGGGGGCCTCTACGGAGGCCTAGCGGGGGCACAGATACGCAGTATTTT,CAISESKMWGPLRRPSGGTDTQYF